This T cell receptor beta chain was identified in a study of blood T cells in healthy people across ages. As concerns this clonotype: Its target is not known.

CDR1 is MNHEY and CDR2 is SMNVEV in the germline V gene (reference sequence). V was cut by 5 bases and J by 3 bases, with 23 bases left in between. This CDR3 contains 17 residues. The authors ran a second PCR of about 6 to 12 cycles using a sample-barcoded 5' primer and a J-beta primer mix. TCRdb re-analysed the 5' RACE reads in MiXCR, keeping a single row per CDR3 protein. The sample has approximately 1.5 million distinct CDR3 sequences; about 35% are singletons. Broader study findings: TCR beta diversity per million T cells fell roughly linearly with age.

Input material: blood. The chain is built from TRBV27 and TRBJ2-7; no clear D. This TCR came from a woman younger than 45 in good health. The CDR3 reads CASSPRRWGYFNYEQYF. The CDR3, as DNA: TGTGCCAGCAGTCCCCGAAGGTGGGGTTATTTCAACTACGAGCAGTACTTC.